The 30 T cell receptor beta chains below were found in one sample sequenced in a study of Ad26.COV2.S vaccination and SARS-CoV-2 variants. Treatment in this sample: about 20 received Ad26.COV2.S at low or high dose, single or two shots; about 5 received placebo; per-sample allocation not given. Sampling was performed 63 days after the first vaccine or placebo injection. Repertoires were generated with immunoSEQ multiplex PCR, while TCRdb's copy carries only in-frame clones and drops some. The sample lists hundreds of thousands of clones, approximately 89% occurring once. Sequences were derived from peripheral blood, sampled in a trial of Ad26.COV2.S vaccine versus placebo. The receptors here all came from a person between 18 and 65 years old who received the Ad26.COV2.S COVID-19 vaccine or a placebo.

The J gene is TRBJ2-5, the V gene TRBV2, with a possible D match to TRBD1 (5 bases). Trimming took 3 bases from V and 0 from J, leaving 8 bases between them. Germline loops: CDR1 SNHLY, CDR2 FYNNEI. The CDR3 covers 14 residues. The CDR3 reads CASSDRVYQETQYF. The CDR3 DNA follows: TGTGCCAGCAGTGACAGGGTCTACCAAGAGACCCAGTACTTC.

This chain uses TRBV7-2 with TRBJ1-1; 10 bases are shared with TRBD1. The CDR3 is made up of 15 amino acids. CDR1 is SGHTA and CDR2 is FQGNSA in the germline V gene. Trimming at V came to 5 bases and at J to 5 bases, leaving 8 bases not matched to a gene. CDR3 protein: CASSPKGQGSTEAFF. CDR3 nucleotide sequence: TGTGCCAGCAGCCCGAAGGGACAGGGGTCTACTGAAGCTTTCTTT.

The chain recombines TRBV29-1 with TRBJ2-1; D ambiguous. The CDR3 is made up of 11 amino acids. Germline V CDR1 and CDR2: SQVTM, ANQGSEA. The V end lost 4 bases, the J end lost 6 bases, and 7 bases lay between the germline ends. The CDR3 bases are TGCAGCGTTGGTTTATTCAATGAGCAGTTCTTC. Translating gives CSVGLFNEQFF.

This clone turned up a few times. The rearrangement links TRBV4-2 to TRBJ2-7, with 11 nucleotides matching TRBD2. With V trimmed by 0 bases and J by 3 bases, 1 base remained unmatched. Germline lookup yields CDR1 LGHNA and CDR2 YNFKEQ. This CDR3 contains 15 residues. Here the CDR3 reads CASSQETSGSYEQYF. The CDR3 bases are TGTGCCAGCAGCCAAGAAACTAGCGGGAGCTACGAGCAGTACTTC.

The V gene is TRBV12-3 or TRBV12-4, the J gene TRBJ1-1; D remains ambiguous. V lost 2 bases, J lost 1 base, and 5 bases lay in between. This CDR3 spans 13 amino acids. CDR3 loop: CASSLSANTEAFF. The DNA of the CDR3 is TGTGCCAGCAGTTTATCCGCGAACACTGAAGCTTTCTTT.

The CDR3 DNA sequence: TGTGCCAGCAGCCCCGATCGGCGTTCACCCCTCCACTTT. Translation gives CASSPDRRSPLHF. The chain carries TRBV3-1 (or the pseudogene TRBV3-2) and TRBJ1-6; no clear D. V lost 4 bases, J lost 9 bases, and 10 bases lay in between. The CDR3 has 13 amino acids. Per germline, CDR1 LGHDT and CDR2 YNNKEL (reference sequence).

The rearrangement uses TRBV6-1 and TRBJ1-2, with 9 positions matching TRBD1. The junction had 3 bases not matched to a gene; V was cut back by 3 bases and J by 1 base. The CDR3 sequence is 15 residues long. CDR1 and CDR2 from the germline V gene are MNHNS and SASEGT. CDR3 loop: CASSDGGQGNYGYTF. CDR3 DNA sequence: TGTGCCAGCAGTGATGGGGGACAGGGTAACTATGGCTACACCTTC.

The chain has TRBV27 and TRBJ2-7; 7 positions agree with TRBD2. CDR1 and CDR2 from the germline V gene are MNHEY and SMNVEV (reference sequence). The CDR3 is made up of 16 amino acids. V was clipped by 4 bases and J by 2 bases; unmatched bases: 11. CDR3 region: CASSSNPGLGPYEQYF. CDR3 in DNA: TGTGCCAGCAGTTCCAACCCTGGACTAGGCCCCTACGAGCAGTACTTC.

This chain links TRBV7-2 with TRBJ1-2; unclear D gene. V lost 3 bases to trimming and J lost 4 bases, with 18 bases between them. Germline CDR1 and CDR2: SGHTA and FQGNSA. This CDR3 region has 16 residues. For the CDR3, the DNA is TGTGCCAGCAGCTTGAAACAGACTAATAACGGCTATGGCTACACCTTC. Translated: CASSLKQTNNGYGYTF.

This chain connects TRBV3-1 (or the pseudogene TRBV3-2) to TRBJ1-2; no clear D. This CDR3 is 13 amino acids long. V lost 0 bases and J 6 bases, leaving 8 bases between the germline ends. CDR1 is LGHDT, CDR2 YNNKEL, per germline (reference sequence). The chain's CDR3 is CASSQDRKNGYTF. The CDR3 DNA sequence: TGTGCCAGCAGCCAAGACCGAAAGAATGGCTACACCTTC.

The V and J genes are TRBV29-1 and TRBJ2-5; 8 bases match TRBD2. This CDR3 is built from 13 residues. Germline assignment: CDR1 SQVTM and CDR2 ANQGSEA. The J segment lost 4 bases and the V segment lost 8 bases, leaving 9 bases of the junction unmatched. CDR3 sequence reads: CSTSGGRRETQYF. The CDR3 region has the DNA TGCAGCACTAGCGGCGGCCGCAGAGAGACCCAGTACTTC.

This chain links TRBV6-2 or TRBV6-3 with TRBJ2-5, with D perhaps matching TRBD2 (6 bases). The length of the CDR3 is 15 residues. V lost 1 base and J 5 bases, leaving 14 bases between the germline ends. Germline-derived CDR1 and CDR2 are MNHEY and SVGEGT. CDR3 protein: CASSYYLLASETQYF. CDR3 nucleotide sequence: TGTGCCAGCAGTTACTACCTACTAGCCAGCGAGACCCAGTACTTC.

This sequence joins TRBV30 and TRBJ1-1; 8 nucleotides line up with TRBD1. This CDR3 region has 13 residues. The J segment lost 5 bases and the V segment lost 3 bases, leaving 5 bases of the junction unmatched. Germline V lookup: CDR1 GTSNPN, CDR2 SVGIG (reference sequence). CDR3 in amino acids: CAWSPDRETEAFF. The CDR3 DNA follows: TGTGCCTGGAGCCCGGACAGGGAAACTGAAGCTTTCTTT.

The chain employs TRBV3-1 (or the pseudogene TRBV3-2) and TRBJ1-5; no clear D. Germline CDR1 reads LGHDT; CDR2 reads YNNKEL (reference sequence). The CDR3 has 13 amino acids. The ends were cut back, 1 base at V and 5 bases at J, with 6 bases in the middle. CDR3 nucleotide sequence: TGTGCCAGCAGCCAAGGGGGAGATCAGCCCCAGCATTTT. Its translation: CASSQGGDQPQHF.

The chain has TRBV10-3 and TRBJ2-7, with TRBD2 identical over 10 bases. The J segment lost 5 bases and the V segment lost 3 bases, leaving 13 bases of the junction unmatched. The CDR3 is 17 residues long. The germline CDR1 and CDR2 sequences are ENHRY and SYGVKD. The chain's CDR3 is CAISDRGWFSGGHEQYF. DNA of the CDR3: TGTGCCATCAGTGACAGGGGGTGGTTTAGCGGGGGGCACGAGCAGTACTTC.

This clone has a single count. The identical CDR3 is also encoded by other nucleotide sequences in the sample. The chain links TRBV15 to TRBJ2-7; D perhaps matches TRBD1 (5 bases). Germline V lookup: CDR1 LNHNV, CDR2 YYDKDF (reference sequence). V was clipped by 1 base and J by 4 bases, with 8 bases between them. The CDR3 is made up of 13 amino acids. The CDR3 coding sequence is TGTGCCACCAGCAGAGTCCAGGGATACGAGCAGTACTTC. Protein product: CATSRVQGYEQYF.

CDR3 in amino acids: CASSVEERLEQYF. DNA of the CDR3: TGTGCCAGCAGCGTAGAGGAACGGCTCGAGCAGTACTTC. This chain joins TRBV9 and TRBJ2-7; D gene ambiguous. CDR3 size: 13 residues. Per the germline V gene, CDR1 is SGDLS and CDR2 is YYNGEE. Trimming cost V 0 bases and J 6 bases, with 10 bases left between them. The full variable domain, completed using reference TRBV9 and TRBJ2-7, is DSGVTQTPKHLITATGQRVTLRCSPRSGDLSVYWYQQSLDQGLQFLIQYYNGEERAKGNILERFSAQQFPDLHSELNLSSLELGDSALYFCASSVEERLEQYFGPGTRLTVT.

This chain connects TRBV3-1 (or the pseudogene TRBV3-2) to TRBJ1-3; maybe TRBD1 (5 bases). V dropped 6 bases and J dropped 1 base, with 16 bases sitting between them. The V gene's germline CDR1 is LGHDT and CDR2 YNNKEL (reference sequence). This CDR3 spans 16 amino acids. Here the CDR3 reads CASSPGLGASGNTIYF. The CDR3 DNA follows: TGTGCCAGCAGTCCTGGACTTGGGGCATCTGGAAACACCATATATTTT.

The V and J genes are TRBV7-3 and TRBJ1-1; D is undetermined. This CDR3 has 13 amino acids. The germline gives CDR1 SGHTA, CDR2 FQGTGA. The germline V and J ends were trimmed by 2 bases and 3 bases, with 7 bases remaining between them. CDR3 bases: TGTGCCAGCAGCTTATCTTGGTACACTGAAGCTTTCTTT. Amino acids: CASSLSWYTEAFF.

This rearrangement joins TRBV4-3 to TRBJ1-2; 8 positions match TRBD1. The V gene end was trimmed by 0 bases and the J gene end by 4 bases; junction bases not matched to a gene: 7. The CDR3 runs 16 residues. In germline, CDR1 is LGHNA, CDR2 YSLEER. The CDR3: CASSQDPGQGGYGYTF. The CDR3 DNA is TGCGCCAGCAGCCAAGACCCCGGACAGGGAGGCTATGGCTACACCTTC.

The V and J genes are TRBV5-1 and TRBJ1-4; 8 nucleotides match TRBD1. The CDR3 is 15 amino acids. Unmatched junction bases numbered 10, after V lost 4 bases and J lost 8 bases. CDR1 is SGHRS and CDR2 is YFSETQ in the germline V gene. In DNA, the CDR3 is TGCGCCAGCAGCCTGCAGCAGGGGGCGGGGGAAAAACTGTTTTTT. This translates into CASSLQQGAGEKLFF.

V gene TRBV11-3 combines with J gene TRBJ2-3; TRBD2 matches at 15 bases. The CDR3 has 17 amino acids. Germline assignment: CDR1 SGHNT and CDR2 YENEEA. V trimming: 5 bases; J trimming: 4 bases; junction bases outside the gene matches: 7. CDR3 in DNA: TGTGCCAGCAGCAAAGGGACTAGCGGGGGGACCTCAGATACGCAGTATTTT. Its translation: CASSKGTSGGTSDTQYF.

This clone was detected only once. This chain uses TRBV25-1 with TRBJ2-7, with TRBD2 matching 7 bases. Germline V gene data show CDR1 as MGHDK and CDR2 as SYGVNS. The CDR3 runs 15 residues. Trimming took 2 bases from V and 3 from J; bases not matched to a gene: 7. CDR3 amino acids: CASSEMGGTGYEQYF. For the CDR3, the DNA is TGTGCCAGCAGTGAAATGGGGGGGACGGGCTACGAGCAGTACTTC.

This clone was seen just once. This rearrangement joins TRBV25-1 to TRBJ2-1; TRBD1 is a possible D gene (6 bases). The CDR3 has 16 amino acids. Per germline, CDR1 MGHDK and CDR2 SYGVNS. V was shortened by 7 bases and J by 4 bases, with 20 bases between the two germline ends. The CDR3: CASTPPGVGQYNEQFF. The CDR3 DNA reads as TGTGCCAGCACTCCCCCAGGGGTTGGACAGTACAATGAGCAGTTCTTC.

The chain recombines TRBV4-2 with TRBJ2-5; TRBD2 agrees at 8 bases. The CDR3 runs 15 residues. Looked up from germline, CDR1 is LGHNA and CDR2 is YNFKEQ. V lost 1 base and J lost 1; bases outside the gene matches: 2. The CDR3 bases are TGTGCCAGCAGCCAAGTAGCGGGACTCCAAGAGACCCAGTACTTC. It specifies CASSQVAGLQETQYF.

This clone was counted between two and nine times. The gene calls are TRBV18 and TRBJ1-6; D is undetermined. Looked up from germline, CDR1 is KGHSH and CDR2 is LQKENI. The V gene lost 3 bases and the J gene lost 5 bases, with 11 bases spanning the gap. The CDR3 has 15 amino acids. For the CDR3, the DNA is TGTGCCAGCTCACCGGCCGGCCAAGATAATTCACCCCTCCACTTT. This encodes CASSPAGQDNSPLHF.

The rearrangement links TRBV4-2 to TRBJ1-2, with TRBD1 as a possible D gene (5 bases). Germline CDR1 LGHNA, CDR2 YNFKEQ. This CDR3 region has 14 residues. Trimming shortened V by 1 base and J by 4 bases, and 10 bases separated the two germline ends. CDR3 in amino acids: CASSQVIDSYGYTF. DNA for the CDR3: TGTGCCAGCAGCCAAGTAATCGACAGCTATGGCTACACCTTC.

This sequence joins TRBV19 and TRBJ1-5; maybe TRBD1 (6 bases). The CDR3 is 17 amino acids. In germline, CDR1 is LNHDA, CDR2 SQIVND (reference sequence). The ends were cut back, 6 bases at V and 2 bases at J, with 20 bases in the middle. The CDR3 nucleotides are TGTGCCAGTAGCGGATATTGGTTACAGGGCGGCAATCAGCCCCAGCATTTT. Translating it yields CASSGYWLQGGNQPQHF.

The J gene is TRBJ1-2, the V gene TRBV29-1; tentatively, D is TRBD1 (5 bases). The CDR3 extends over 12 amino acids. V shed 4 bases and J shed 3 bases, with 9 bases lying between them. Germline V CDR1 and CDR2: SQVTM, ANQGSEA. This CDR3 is CSVVGEDYGYTF. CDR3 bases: TGCAGCGTTGTGGGGGAGGACTATGGCTACACCTTC.

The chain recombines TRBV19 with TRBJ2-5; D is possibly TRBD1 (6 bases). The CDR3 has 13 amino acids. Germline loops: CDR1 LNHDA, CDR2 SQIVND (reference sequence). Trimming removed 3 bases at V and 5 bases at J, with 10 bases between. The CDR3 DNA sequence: TGTGCCAGTAGTATGGGGGCGTGGGAGACCCAGTACTTC. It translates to CASSMGAWETQYF.